The present T cell receptor beta chain was sequenced within a study of human T cells and chemical hapten exposure. For the study at large: An approximately 2 cm by approximately 2 cm inner upper arm patch received 2% DPC for sensitization.

This sample's time point: patch test 1, 2 weeks after DPC sensitization. The treatment is: therapeutic diphenylcyclopropenone sensitization with weekly scalp DPC. Germline V gives CDR1 MDHEN, CDR2 SYDVKM. The V gene lost 6 bases and the J gene lost 0 bases, with 11 bases spanning the gap. The CDR3 has 14 residues. This clonotype was seen more than once but under ten times. TCRdb independently ran MiXCR on the RACE reads; one entry per CDR3 protein. The repertoire holds more than 150,000 distinct CDR3 sequences, with roughly 15% as singletons. This chain connects TRBV28 to TRBJ1-1; tentative D call: TRBD1 (6 bases). Sequencing used whole blood, obtained in connection with sensitization to the hapten diphenylcyclopropenone (DPC). The receptor was derived from a woman under 40 with alopecia areata. Some clones in this sample may be carry-over from other donors' samples. CDR3 in DNA: TGTGCCAGCAGCCGGGACACCATGAACACTGAAGCTTTCTTT. This encodes CASSRDTMNTEAFF. Full variable domain (outside the CDR3, taken from reference TRBV28 and TRBJ1-1): DVKVTQSSRYLVKRTGEKVFLECVQDMDHENMFWYRQDPGLGLRLIYFSYDVKMKEKGDIPEGYSVSREKKERFSLILESASTNQTSMYLCASSRDTMNTEAFFGQGTRLTVV.